This T cell receptor (beta chain) appears in the sequencing data of a study of T cell clusters in autoimmune cytopenias. About 37,500 genome equivalents of blood DNA were amplified for TRB. TRB was amplified by touch-down multiplex PCR, primer pools A and B combined. No DNA is given; TCRdb re-called the multiplex PCR reads and lists each CDR3 protein once. This table holds around 4,000 distinct CDR3 sequences. Study-wide results and caveats: Primary autoimmune cytopenia patients seemingly lacked the physiological T cell clusters found in healthy donors. No cluster-lack signature appeared between secondary cytopenia and chronic lymphocytic leukemia patients, apparently due to lymphoma masking. The T cell clusters came from computational analysis alone and lack functional validation. TRB repertoire shifts in secondary cytopenia and chronic lymphocytic leukemia mostly reflected lymphoma, not autoimmunity.

From germline, CDR1 is MNHEY and CDR2 SVGEGT. The CDR3 consists of 12 residues. To note about this clonotype: What it recognizes is unknown.

Material for sequencing was peripheral blood. This chain uses TRBV6-2 or TRBV6-3 with TRBJ2-7. This receptor was identified in a human donor with an autoimmune cytopenia or autoimmune hepatitis (not recorded which). CDR3 in amino acids: CASSYGFLEQYF.